This TCR beta chain was captured in a study of shared clonotypes between healthy human individuals. A CD45RA-negative memory subset and a CD45RA+ naive subset were separated from the CD4+ cells. Assay runs were performed at deep level. Sequenced by immunoSEQ multiplex PCR; TCRdb stores in-frame clones only, minus some. The repertoire has about 1 million clones, about 74% of them found once; the top ten carry nearly 1.5%. V was shortened by 4 bases and J by 5 bases, with 14 bases between the two germline ends. CDR1 is KGHSH and CDR2 is LQKENI in the germline V gene. CDR3 length: 14 amino acids. The study's findings and limits: About 5% was the fraction of naive CD4 clonotypes found shared across a few donors. With few donors, the genetic and exposure-history diversity represented was limited.

On this clone: Its antigen is not known.

The clonotype was recovered from a young man in good health. The chain carries TRBV18 and TRBJ1-1; TRBD1 is a possible D gene (6 bases). What was sequenced was memory CD4+ T cells sorted from blood. Subset of the sample: CD45RA-negative fraction. CDR3 sequence (DNA): TGTGCCAGCTCACAAAACACAGGGCTTACTGAAGCTTTCTTT. Protein sequence: CASSQNTGLTEAFF.